This T cell receptor beta chain was documented in a study of T-cell reconstitution after alpha-beta-depleted transplantation in children. Study-wide results and caveats: Several hundred graft clones that had expanded were reportedly the source of alpha-beta T cells about two months after transplant.

This CDR3 is built from 14 residues. In germline, CDR1 is DFQATT, CDR2 SNEGSKA (reference sequence). Trimming took off 1 base at V and 4 bases at J, with 12 bases between the two ends. On this clonotype itself: Its antigen is unknown.

A library of TCRbeta sequences, prepared with unique molecular identifiers, was generated. MiXCR was run by TCRdb on the PCR reads, yielding one entry per CDR3 protein. The sample includes a few hundred thousand distinct CDR3 sequences, under 30% of them seen just once. The receptor was isolated from a girl aged 2 to 9 with Fanconi anemia, due to receive a stem cell transplant. The chain couples TRBV20-1 to TRBJ2-3; D might be TRBD2 (6 bases). The sample consisted of PBMCs, taken before TCRalphabeta/CD19-depleted stem cell transplant. CDR3 nucleotides: TGCAGTGCTAGAGGAGGAAGGGAGGCAGATACGCAGTATTTT. This translates into CSARGGREADTQYF.